Presented here are 16 T cell receptor beta chains from one specimen sequenced in a study of T cells in localized non-small cell lung cancer. The assay was immunoSEQ multiplex PCR, and TCRdb's table has in-frame clones only and misses some. The sample contains under 35,000 clones, roughly 90% of which appear only once. The sequencing used peripheral blood mononuclear cells, collected before any cancer treatment. The receptor source for this set is a woman aged 35-75 years with stage III lung adenocarcinoma.

V and J are TRBV7-9 and TRBJ2-1; TRBD2 might be the D (5 bases). With 3 bases removed from V and 4 bases from J, the gap between germline ends came to 7 bases. The CDR3 loop spans 13 amino acids. Per germline, CDR1 SEHNR and CDR2 FQNEAQ (reference sequence). The CDR3, as DNA: TGTGCCAGCAGCTTTCTAGCTTACAATGAGCAGTTCTTC. It specifies CASSFLAYNEQFF.

V gene TRBV2 combines with J gene TRBJ2-1; 10 bases are shared with TRBD1. The J segment lost 9 bases and the V segment lost 7 bases, leaving 6 bases of the junction unmatched. Germline V lookup: CDR1 SNHLY, CDR2 FYNNEI. The CDR3 extends over 13 amino acids. The CDR3 spells CASMGTGEGEQFF. As DNA, the CDR3 is TGTGCCAGCATGGGGACAGGGGAGGGTGAGCAGTTCTTC.

The chain links TRBV7-2 to TRBJ1-1; D possibly corresponds to TRBD1 (5 bases). V lost 5 bases and J 4 bases, leaving 23 bases between the germline ends. This CDR3 has 17 residues. CDR1 is SGHTA, CDR2 FQGNSA, per germline. The CDR3 DNA reads TGTGCCAGCAGCCGACCGGGACGGACACTTCGTACCACTGAAGCTTTCTTT. It specifies CASSRPGRTLRTTEAFF. The variable domain in full, completed from reference TRBV7-2 and TRBJ1-1, reads GAGVSQSPSNKVTEKGKDVELRCDPISGHTALYWYRQSLGQGLEFLIYFQGNSAPDKSGLPSDRFSAERTGGSVSTLTIQRTQQEDSAVYLCASSRPGRTLRTTEAFFGQGTRLTVV.

This clone occurred once. The chain is built from TRBV6-6 and TRBJ2-2; maybe TRBD1 (5 bases). The V and J ends lost 6 bases and 2 bases respectively, with 10 bases between them. Germline loops: CDR1 MNHNY, CDR2 SVGAGI (reference sequence). This CDR3 region has 14 residues. For the CDR3, the DNA is TGTGCCAGCAGGTTCGACAGCAACACCGGGGAGCTGTTTTTT. It encodes CASRFDSNTGELFF.

The CDR3 loop is CAFASGEYNEQFF. The CDR3 nucleotides read TGTGCCTTCGCTAGCGGGGAATACAATGAGCAGTTCTTC. The chain couples TRBV6-1 to TRBJ2-1; 9 bases line up with TRBD2. Per the germline V gene, CDR1 is MNHNS and CDR2 is SASEGT. J lost 4 bases, V lost 11 bases, and 6 bases had no gene match. The CDR3 is made up of 13 amino acids.

The chain links TRBV14 to TRBJ2-5; 11 bases agree with TRBD2. This CDR3 has 17 residues. The V segment lost 0 bases and the J segment 2 bases; nucleotides outside the gene matches: 5. Germline lookup yields CDR1 SGHDN and CDR2 FVKESK. This CDR3 reads CASSQELGLAEQETQYF. CDR3 DNA: TGTGCCAGCAGCCAAGAATTGGGACTAGCGGAACAAGAGACCCAGTACTTC.

V usage is TRBV5-4 and J usage is TRBJ2-1; D gene ambiguous. Trimming left V 0 bases short and J 5 bases short, with 6 bases between. Germline loops: CDR1 SGHNT, CDR2 YYREEE (reference sequence). The CDR3 runs 13 residues. The CDR3 loop reads CASSLGVNNEQFF. The CDR3 coding sequence is TGTGCCAGCAGCTTGGGAGTTAACAATGAGCAGTTCTTC. Complete variable domain (other parts from reference TRBV5-4 and TRBJ2-1): ETGVTQSPTHLIKTRGQQVTLRCSSQSGHNTVSWYQQALGQGPQFIFQYYREEENGRGNFPPRFSGLQFPNYSSELNVNALELDDSALYLCASSLGVNNEQFFGPGTRLTVL.

V is TRBV5-4 and J is TRBJ2-3; a possible D gene is TRBD2 (6 bases). V was shortened by 5 bases and J by 2 bases, with 15 bases between the two germline ends. Germline-derived CDR1 and CDR2 are SGHNT and YYREEE (reference sequence). This CDR3 region has 15 residues. The CDR3 bases are TGTGCCAGCAGTTCCCCCTGGGGGGTCACAGATACGCAGTATTTT. Protein sequence: CASSSPWGVTDTQYF.

This chain connects TRBV4-2 to TRBJ2-5; 9 nucleotides align to TRBD2. V lost 3 bases, J lost 2 bases, and 10 bases stayed unmatched. This CDR3 contains 17 residues. Per germline, CDR1 LGHNA and CDR2 YNFKEQ. Here the CDR3 reads CASSQSLAGDPQETQYF. The CDR3 DNA reads TGTGCCAGCAGCCAGTCATTAGCGGGGGACCCTCAAGAGACCCAGTACTTC.

The J gene is TRBJ2-3, the V gene TRBV7-9; D is possibly TRBD1 or TRBD2 (5 bases each). Trimming shortened V by 5 bases and J by 5 bases, and 23 bases separated the two germline ends. Germline loops: CDR1 SEHNR, CDR2 FQNEAQ (reference sequence). The CDR3 runs to 17 residues. DNA of the CDR3: TGTGCCAGCAGCAACACTTGGGACCTGGCGGGTAGAGATACGCAGTATTTT. It encodes CASSNTWDLAGRDTQYF.

J is TRBJ1-2 and V is TRBV27; D perhaps matches TRBD1 (5 bases). The germline V gene encodes CDR1 MNHEY and CDR2 SMNVEV (reference sequence). This CDR3 has 13 amino acids. Trimming cost V 4 bases and J 8 bases, with 14 bases left between them. The CDR3 region has the DNA TGTGCCAGCAGTTCGTCCTCCAGGGACGGCTACACCTTC. It codes for CASSSSSRDGYTF.

The chain couples TRBV7-2 to TRBJ2-1; TRBD2 agrees at 8 bases. CDR3 length equals 14 residues. V lost 7 bases and J lost 4; bases outside the gene matches: 6. Germline V gene sequence: CDR1 SGHTA, CDR2 FQGNSA. CDR3 amino acids: CASTSGGRYNEQFF. In nucleotides, the CDR3 is TGTGCCAGCACCTCGGGGGGGCGGTACAATGAGCAGTTCTTC. The whole variable domain, remainder taken from reference TRBV7-2 and TRBJ2-1, is GAGVSQSPSNKVTEKGKDVELRCDPISGHTALYWYRQSLGQGLEFLIYFQGNSAPDKSGLPSDRFSAERTGGSVSTLTIQRTQQEDSAVYLCASTSGGRYNEQFFGPGTRLTVL.

The V call is TRBV5-1, the J call TRBJ2-1; possibly TRBD1 for D (6 bases). The CDR3 length is 14 residues. Germline V gene lookup returns CDR1 SGHRS and CDR2 YFSETQ. V was cut by 4 bases and J by 9 bases, with 17 bases left in between. CDR3 sequence (DNA): TGCGCCAGCAGCCTCTCGACAGGTTATAGTGAGCAGTTCTTC. This translates into CASSLSTGYSEQFF.

The genes are TRBV5-1 and TRBJ2-2; 9 positions match TRBD2. Germline assignment: CDR1 SGHRS and CDR2 YFSETQ. After removal of 0 bases from V and 4 bases from J, the junction contained 4 bases not matched to a gene. This CDR3 has 16 residues. The CDR3 nucleotides are TGCGCCAGCAGCTTGGTCGCGGGAGGGGGCACCGGGGAGCTGTTTTTT. Translated, it gives CASSLVAGGGTGELFF.

The chain combines TRBV7-8 with TRBJ1-1; 8 bases fit TRBD1. Germline CDR1 is SGHVS and CDR2 is FQNEAQ. Trimming cost V 3 bases and J 3 bases; bases outside gene matches: 3. The CDR3 covers 14 residues. CDR3 sequence reads: CASSFNRGDTEAFF. CDR3 bases: TGTGCCAGCAGCTTCAACAGGGGGGACACTGAAGCTTTCTTT.

The rearrangement uses TRBV7-8 and TRBJ1-1, with TRBD1 as a possible D gene (6 bases). Germline V gene sequence: CDR1 SGHVS, CDR2 FQNEAQ. This CDR3 region has 12 residues. Trimming removed 7 bases at V and 8 bases at J, with 14 bases between. The DNA of the CDR3 is TGTGCCAGCAAAGGGGGGATCTCAGAAGCTTTCTTT. Translated: CASKGGISEAFF.